One sample yielded the 9 T cell receptor beta chains listed below, sequenced in a study of cytomegalovirus exposure and HLA in healthy donors. Some clones are missing from TCRdb's copy, which holds only in-frame ones; the method was immunoSEQ multiplex PCR. Of about 140,000 clones in the sample, over 90% were seen once. The sequenced sample was PBMCs. The receptors stem from a man in his late teens or twenties in good health and CMV-seropositive.

The chain recombines TRBV2 with TRBJ1-4, with 7 bases fitting TRBD1. The germline V gene encodes CDR1 SNHLY and CDR2 FYNNEI. The length of the CDR3 is 12 residues. V trimming: 6 bases; J trimming: 9 bases; junction bases outside the gene matches: 4. The CDR3 protein is CASSTGEKKLFF. In DNA form, the CDR3 reads TGTGCCAGCAGCACAGGGGAGAAAAAACTGTTTTTT.

In this sample, this clone turned up once. The chain has TRBV25-1 and TRBJ2-3, with D perhaps TRBD1 (6 bases). Germline CDR1 reads MGHDK; CDR2 reads SYGVNS. The CDR3 is 14 amino acids. V lost 4 bases and J 2 bases, leaving 10 bases between the germline ends. In DNA form, the CDR3 reads TGTGCCAGCAGTGTTACAGGGACCACAGATACGCAGTATTTT. Its protein product is CASSVTGTTDTQYF.

V and J are TRBV28 and TRBJ2-1; 10 nucleotides line up with TRBD2. The CDR3 is 16 amino acids. The V gene end was trimmed by 8 bases and the J gene end by 7 bases; junction bases not matched to a gene: 14. Per germline, CDR1 MDHEN and CDR2 SYDVKM. The CDR3 loop reads CASLTSGLAANNEQFF. CDR3 nucleotide sequence: TGTGCCAGCCTCACCTCCGGACTAGCGGCAAATAATGAGCAGTTCTTC.

This clone showed up just once. The chain is built from TRBV15 and TRBJ2-1, with 12 bases fitting TRBD1. Germline V lookup: CDR1 LNHNV, CDR2 YYDKDF (reference sequence). This CDR3 spans 14 amino acids. Trimming cost V 5 bases and J 8 bases; bases outside gene matches: 4. The CDR3 nucleotides are TGTGCCACCAGCGGGACAGGGGGCTGGGATGAGCAGTTCTTC. Its translation is CATSGTGGWDEQFF. Complete variable domain (other parts from reference TRBV15 and TRBJ2-1): DAMVIQNPRYQVTQFGKPVTLSCSQTLNHNVMYWYQQKSSQAPKLLFHYYDKDFNNEADTPDNFQSRRPNTSFCFLDIRSPGLGDTAMYLCATSGTGGWDEQFFGPGTRLTVL.

This clone was detected a few times. This chain connects TRBV9 to TRBJ1-1, with TRBD1 matching over 9 bases. Losses at the gene ends were 4 bases for V and 3 bases for J; bases not matched to a gene: 7. This CDR3 is built from 15 residues. Germline values: CDR1 SGDLS, CDR2 YYNGEE. CDR3 residues: CASSFSWTGDTEAFF. The CDR3 nucleotides read TGTGCCAGCAGCTTTTCGTGGACAGGGGACACTGAAGCTTTCTTT.

The genes are TRBV6-1 and TRBJ1-2, with D unclear. Trimming pared 1 base from V and 7 bases from J, leaving 10 bases between. Germline V lookup: CDR1 MNHNS, CDR2 SASEGT. This CDR3 region has 13 residues. This CDR3 reads CASSEVWGGGYTF. The CDR3 DNA sequence: TGTGCCAGCAGTGAAGTATGGGGAGGTGGCTACACCTTC.

The chain carries TRBV7-8 and TRBJ2-7, with 7 bases aligning to TRBD1. Germline V gene data show CDR1 as SGHVS and CDR2 as FQNEAQ. CDR3 length: 16 residues. V dropped 6 bases and J dropped 0; count of bases not matched to a gene: 11. The CDR3 sequence: CASRGTGTDNSYEQYF. CDR3 in DNA: TGTGCCAGCAGGGGAACCGGGACAGATAACTCCTACGAGCAGTACTTC.

This clone came up once. The chain employs TRBV5-1 and TRBJ2-3; a possible D gene is TRBD2 (6 bases). Germline V gene lookup returns CDR1 SGHRS and CDR2 YFSETQ. The CDR3 spans 17 residues. Trimming took 4 bases from V and 0 from J, leaving 18 bases between them. This chain's CDR3 is CASSRDGRGASTDTQYF. CDR3 DNA: TGCGCCAGCAGCCGTGACGGCCGCGGGGCCAGCACAGATACGCAGTATTTT.

The V call is TRBV29-1, the J call TRBJ2-1; 9 bases fit TRBD1. With 8 bases clipped from V and 6 bases from J, the junction kept 14 bases outside the gene matches. The CDR3 totals 15 residues. Germline lookup yields CDR1 SQVTM and CDR2 ANQGSEA. The chain's CDR3 is CSIRRDRVLFNEQFF. CDR3 sequence (DNA): TGCAGCATTCGCCGGGACAGGGTCCTCTTCAATGAGCAGTTCTTC.